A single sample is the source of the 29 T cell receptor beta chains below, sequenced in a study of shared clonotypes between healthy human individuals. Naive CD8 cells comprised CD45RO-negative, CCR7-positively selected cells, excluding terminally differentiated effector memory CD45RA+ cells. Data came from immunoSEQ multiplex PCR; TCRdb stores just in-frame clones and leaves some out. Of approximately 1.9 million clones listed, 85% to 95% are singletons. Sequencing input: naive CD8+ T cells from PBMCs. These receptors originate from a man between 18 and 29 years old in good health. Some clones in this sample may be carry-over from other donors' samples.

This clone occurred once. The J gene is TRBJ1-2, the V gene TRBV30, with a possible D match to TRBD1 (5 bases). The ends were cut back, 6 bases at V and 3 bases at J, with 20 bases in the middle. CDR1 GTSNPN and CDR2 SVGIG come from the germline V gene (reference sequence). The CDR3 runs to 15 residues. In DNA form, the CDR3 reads TGTGCCTGCCAAGGCGGGGCCGGGATGGACTATGGCTACACCTTC. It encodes CACQGGAGMDYGYTF.

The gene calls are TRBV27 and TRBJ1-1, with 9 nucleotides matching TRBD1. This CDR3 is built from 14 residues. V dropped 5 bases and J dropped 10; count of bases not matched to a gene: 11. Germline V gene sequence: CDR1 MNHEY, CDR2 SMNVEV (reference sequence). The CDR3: CASSGQGTLLRAFF. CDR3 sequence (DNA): TGTGCCAGCAGTGGACAGGGGACGCTCCTGAGAGCTTTCTTT.

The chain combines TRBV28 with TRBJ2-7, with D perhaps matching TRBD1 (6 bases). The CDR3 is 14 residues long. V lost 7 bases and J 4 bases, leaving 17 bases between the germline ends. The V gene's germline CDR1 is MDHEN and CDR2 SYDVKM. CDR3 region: CASTQPGQKYEQYF. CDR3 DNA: TGTGCCAGCACTCAGCCTGGACAGAAGTACGAGCAGTACTTC.

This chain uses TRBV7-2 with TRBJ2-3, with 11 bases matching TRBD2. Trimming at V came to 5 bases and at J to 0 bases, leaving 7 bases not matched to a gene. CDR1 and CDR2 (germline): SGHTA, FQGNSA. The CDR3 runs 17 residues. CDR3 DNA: TGTGCCAGCAGCCTGGTAGCGGGAGGGTATAGCACAGATACGCAGTATTTT. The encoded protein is CASSLVAGGYSTDTQYF.

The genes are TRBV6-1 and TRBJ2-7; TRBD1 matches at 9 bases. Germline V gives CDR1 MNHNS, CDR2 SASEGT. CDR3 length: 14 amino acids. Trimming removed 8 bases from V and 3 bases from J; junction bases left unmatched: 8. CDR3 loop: CASFRGQGYYEQYF. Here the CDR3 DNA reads TGTGCCAGCTTCCGGGGACAGGGATACTACGAGCAGTACTTC.

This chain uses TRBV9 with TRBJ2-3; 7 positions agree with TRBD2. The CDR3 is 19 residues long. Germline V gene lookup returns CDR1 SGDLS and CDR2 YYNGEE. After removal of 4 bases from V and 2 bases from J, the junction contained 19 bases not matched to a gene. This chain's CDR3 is CASSTRPHRVGLLTDTQYF. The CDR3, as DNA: TGTGCCAGCAGCACTCGCCCTCATAGGGTGGGACTACTCACAGATACGCAGTATTTT.

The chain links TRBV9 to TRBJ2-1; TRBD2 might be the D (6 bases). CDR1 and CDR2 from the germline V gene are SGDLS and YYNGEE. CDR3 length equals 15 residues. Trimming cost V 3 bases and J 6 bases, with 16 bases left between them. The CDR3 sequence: CASSERLGGGNEQFF. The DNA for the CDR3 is TGTGCCAGCAGCGAGAGACTGGGGGGTGGCAATGAGCAGTTCTTC.

CDR3 amino acids: CASRGIGTANGYTF. The DNA of the CDR3 is TGTGCCAGCAGAGGGATCGGGACAGCTAATGGCTACACCTTC. The gene calls are TRBV27 and TRBJ1-2; TRBD1 agrees at 7 bases. The ends lost 6 bases at V and 6 bases at J; junction bases unmatched: 10. Germline V gives CDR1 MNHEY, CDR2 SMNVEV (reference sequence). CDR3 size: 14 residues.

In DNA form, the CDR3 reads TGTGCCAGCAGCGAGGACCCCTACGAGCAGTACTTC. Protein sequence: CASSEDPYEQYF. The rearrangement joins TRBV5-6 to TRBJ2-7; D not certain. V lost 4 bases, J lost 2 bases, and 7 bases lay in between. This CDR3 has 12 residues. Looked up from germline, CDR1 is SGHDT and CDR2 is YYEEEE.

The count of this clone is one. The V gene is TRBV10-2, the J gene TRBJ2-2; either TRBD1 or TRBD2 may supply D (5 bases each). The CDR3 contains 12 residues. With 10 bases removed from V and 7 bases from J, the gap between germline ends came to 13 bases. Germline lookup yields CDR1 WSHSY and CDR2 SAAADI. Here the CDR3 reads CATPMGDGELFF. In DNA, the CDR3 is TGCGCCACCCCGATGGGGGACGGGGAGCTGTTTTTT.

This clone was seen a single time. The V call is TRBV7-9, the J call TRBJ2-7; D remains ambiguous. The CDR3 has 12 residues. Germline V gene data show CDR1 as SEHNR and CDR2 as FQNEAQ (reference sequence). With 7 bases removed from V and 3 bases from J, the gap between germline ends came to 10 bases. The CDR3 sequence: CASTGRSYEQYF. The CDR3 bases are TGTGCCAGCACCGGACGGAGCTACGAGCAGTACTTC.

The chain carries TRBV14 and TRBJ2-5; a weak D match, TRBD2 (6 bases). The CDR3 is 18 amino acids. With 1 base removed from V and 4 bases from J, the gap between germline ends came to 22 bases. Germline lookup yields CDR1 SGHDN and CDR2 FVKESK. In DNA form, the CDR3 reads TGTGCCAGCAGCCAAGGAATCGTAAGGGGCGCCGGGGGAGAGACCCAGTACTTC. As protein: CASSQGIVRGAGGETQYF.

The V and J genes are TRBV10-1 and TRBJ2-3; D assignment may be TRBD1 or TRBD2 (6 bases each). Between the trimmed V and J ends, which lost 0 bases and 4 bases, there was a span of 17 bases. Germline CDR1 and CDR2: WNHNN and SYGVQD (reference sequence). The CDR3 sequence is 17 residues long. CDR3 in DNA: TGCGCCAGCAGTGAGTCGTTCGGTACAGGGAGGCCAGATACGCAGTATTTT. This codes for CASSESFGTGRPDTQYF.

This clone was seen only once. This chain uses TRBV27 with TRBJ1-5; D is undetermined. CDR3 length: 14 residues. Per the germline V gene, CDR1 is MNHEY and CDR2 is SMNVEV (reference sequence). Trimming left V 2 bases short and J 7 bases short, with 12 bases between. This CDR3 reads CASSLVSLGQPQHF. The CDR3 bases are TGTGCCAGCAGTTTAGTAAGTCTCGGCCAGCCCCAGCATTTT.

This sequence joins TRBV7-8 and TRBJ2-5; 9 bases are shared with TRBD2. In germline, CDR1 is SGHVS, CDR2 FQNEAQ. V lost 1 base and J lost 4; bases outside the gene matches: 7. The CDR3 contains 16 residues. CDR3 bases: TGTGCCAGCAGCTTAGGCGGGAGGGGCCTGGGAGAGACCCAGTACTTC. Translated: CASSLGGRGLGETQYF.

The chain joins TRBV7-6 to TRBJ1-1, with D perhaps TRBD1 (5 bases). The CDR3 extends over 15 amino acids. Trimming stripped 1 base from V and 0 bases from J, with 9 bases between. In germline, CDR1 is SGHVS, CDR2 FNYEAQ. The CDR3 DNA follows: TGTGCCAGCAGCTTAGAGGGGATTGTGAACACTGAAGCTTTCTTT. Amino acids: CASSLEGIVNTEAFF.

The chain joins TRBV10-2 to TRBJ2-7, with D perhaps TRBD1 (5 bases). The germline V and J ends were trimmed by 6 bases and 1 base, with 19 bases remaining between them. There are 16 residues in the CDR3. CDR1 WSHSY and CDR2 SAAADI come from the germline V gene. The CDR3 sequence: CASSNDLGARSYEQYF. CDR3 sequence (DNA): TGCGCCAGCAGCAACGATCTAGGGGCGAGGTCCTACGAGCAGTACTTC.

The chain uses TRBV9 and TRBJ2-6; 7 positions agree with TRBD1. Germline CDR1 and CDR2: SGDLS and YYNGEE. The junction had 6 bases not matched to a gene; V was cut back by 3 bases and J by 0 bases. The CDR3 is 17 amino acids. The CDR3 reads CASSEGTEPSGANVLTF. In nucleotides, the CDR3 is TGTGCCAGCAGCGAGGGGACAGAGCCCTCTGGGGCCAACGTCCTGACTTTC.

This CDR3 is CASGPRDAKGDGYTF. Here the CDR3 DNA reads TGTGCTAGTGGCCCCCGGGACGCCAAGGGAGATGGCTACACCTTC. The rearrangement joins TRBV12-5 to TRBJ1-2; D may be TRBD1 (5 bases). V lost 6 bases to trimming and J lost 6 bases, with 20 bases between them. The CDR3 runs 15 residues. CDR1 and CDR2 (germline): LGHNT, FRNRAP.

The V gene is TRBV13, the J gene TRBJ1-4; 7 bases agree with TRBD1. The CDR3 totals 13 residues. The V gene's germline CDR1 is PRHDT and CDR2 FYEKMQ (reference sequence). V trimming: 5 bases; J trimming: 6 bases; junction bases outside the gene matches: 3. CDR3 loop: CASSLDRDEKLFF. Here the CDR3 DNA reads TGTGCCAGCAGCCTAGACAGGGATGAAAAACTGTTTTTT.

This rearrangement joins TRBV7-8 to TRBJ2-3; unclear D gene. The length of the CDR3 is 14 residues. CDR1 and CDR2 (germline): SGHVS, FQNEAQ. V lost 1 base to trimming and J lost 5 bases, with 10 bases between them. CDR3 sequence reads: CASSLGRTLDTQYF. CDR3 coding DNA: TGTGCCAGCAGCTTAGGGAGAACACTAGATACGCAGTATTTT.

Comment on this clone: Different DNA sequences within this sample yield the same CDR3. The CDR3 DNA reads TGTGCCAGCAGTTTCGGGGTTGAGCAGTACTTC. This translates into CASSFGVEQYF. The V call is TRBV28, the J call TRBJ2-7; possibly TRBD2 for D (5 bases). The CDR3 extends over 11 amino acids. Trimming left V 3 bases short and J 7 bases short, with 7 bases between. Germline V gene lookup returns CDR1 MDHEN and CDR2 SYDVKM.

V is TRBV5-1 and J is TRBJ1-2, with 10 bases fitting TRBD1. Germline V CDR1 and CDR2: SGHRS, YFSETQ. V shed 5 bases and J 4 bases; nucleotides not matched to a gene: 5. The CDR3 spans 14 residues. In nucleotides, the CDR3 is TGCGCCAGCAGTACGGGGACAGGGGCCTATGGCTACACCTTC. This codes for CASSTGTGAYGYTF. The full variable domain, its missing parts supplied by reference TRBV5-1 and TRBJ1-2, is KAGVTQTPRYLIKTRGQQVTLSCSPISGHRSVSWYQQTPGQGLQFLFEYFSETQRNKGNFPGRFSGRQFSNSRSEMNVSTLELGDSALYLCASSTGTGAYGYTFGSGTRLTVV.

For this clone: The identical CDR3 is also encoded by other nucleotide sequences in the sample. CDR3 sequence (DNA): TGTGCCAGCAGCCCCGGGACAGGGTTTAATCAGCCCCAGCATTTT. It yields the protein CASSPGTGFNQPQHF. The J gene is TRBJ1-5, the V gene TRBV27, with 9 bases identical to TRBD1. Per germline, CDR1 MNHEY and CDR2 SMNVEV (reference sequence). Trimming cost V 6 bases and J 4 bases; bases outside gene matches: 7. The CDR3 covers 15 residues.

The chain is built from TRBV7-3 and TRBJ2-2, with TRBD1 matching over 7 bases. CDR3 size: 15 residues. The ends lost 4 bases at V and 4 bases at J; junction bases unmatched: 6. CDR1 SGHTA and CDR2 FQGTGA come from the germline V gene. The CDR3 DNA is TGTGCCAGCAGCTCCCCCGGGACAGCCACCGGGGAGCTGTTTTTT. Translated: CASSSPGTATGELFF.

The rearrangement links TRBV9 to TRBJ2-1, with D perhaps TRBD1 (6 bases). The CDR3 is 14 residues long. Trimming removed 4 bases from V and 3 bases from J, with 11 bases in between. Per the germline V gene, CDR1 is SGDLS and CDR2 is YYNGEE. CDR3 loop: CASSPGVIYNEQFF. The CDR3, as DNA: TGTGCCAGCAGCCCAGGGGTTATCTACAATGAGCAGTTCTTC.

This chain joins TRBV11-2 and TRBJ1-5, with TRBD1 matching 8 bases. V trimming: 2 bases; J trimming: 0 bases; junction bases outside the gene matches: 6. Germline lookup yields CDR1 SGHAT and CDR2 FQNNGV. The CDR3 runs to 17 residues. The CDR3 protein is CASSLIQGAYSNQPQHF. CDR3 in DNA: TGTGCCAGCAGCTTAATCCAGGGGGCATATAGCAATCAGCCCCAGCATTTT.

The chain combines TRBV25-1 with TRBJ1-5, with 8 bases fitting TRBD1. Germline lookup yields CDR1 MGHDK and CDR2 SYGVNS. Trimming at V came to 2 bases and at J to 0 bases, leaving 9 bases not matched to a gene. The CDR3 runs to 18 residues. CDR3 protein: CASSEKDRGQYSNQPQHF. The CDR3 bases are TGTGCCAGCAGTGAAAAAGACAGGGGACAGTATAGCAATCAGCCCCAGCATTTT.

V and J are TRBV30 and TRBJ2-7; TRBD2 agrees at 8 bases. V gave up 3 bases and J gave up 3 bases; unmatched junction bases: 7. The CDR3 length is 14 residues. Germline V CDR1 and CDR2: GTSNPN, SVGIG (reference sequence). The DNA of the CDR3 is TGTGCCTGGAGGATGGGACTAGGGGGCTACGAGCAGTACTTC. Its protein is CAWRMGLGGYEQYF. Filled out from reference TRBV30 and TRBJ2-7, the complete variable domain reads SQTIHQWPATLVQPVGSPLSLECTVEGTSNPNLYWYRQAAGRGLQLLFYSVGIGQISSEVPQNLSASRPQDRQFILSSKKLLLSDSGFYLCAWRMGLGGYEQYFGPGTRLTVT.